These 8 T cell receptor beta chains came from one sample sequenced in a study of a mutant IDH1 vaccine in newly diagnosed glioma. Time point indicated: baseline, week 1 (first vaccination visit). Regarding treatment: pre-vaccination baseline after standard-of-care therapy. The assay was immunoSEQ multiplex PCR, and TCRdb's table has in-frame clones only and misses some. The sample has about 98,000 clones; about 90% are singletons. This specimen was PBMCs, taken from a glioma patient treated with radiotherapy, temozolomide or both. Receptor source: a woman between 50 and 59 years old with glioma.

The CDR3 nucleotides are TGCGCCAGCAGTGATTCGGGAAATGAGCAGTTCTTC. Translated: CASSDSGNEQFF. V usage is TRBV10-1 and J usage is TRBJ2-1; the D gene is possibly TRBD2 (5 bases). This CDR3 region has 12 residues. Trimming took off 3 bases at V and 7 bases at J, with 7 bases between the two ends. Per germline, CDR1 WNHNN and CDR2 SYGVQD (reference sequence).

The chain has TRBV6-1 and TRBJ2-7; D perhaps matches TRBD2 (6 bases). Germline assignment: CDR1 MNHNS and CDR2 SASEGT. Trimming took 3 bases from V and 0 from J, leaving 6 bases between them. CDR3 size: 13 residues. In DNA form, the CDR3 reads TGTGCCAGCAGTGAGGGACTCTCCTACGAGCAGTACTTC. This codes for CASSEGLSYEQYF.

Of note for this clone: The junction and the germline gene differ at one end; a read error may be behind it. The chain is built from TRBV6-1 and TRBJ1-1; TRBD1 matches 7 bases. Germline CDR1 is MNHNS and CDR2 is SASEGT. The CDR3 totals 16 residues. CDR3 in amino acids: CASSERQGNMNTEALF. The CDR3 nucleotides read TGTGCCAGCAGTGAAAGACAGGGTAACATGAACACTGAAGCTCTCTTT.

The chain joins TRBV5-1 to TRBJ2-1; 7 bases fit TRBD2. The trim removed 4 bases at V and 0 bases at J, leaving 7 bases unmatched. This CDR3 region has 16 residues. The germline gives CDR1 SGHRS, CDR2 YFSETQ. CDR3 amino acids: CASSGRGGSSYNEQFF. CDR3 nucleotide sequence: TGCGCCAGCAGCGGACGAGGCGGGAGCTCCTACAATGAGCAGTTCTTC. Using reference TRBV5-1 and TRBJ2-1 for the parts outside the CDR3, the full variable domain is KAGVTQTPRYLIKTRGQQVTLSCSPISGHRSVSWYQQTPGQGLQFLFEYFSETQRNKGNFPGRFSGRQFSNSRSEMNVSTLELGDSALYLCASSGRGGSSYNEQFFGPGTRLTVL.

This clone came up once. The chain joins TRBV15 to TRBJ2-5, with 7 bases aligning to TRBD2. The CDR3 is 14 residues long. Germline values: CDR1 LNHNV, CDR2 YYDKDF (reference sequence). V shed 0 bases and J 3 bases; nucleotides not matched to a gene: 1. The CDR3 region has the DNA TGTGCCACCAGCAGAGATCGGGGGGAAGAGACCCAGTACTTC. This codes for CATSRDRGEETQYF.

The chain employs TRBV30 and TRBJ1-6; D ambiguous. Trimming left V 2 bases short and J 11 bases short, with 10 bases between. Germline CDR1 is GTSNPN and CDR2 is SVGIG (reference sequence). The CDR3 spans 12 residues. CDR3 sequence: CAWSYLRPPLHF. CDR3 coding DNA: TGTGCCTGGAGTTACCTACGGCCACCCCTCCACTTT.

The CDR3 nucleotides are TGTGCCAGCAGCCAAAATATGAAGACCCAGTACTTC. It encodes CASSQNMKTQYF. V gene TRBV14 combines with J gene TRBJ2-5; D gene ambiguous. V was shortened by 2 bases and J by 6 bases, with 7 bases between the two germline ends. CDR1 is SGHDN, CDR2 FVKESK, per germline. The length of the CDR3 is 12 residues. The full variable domain, in which reference TRBV14 and TRBJ2-5 provide the parts outside the CDR3, is EAGVTQFPSHSVIEKGQTVTLRCDPISGHDNLYWYRRVMGKEIKFLLHFVKESKQDESGMPNNRFLAERTGGTYSTLKVQPAELEDSGVYFCASSQNMKTQYFGPGTRLLVL.

This chain's CDR3 is CASREGPSYEQYF. The CDR3 nucleotides read TGTGCCTCCAGGGAGGGGCCCTCCTACGAGCAGTACTTC. This chain uses TRBV6-1 with TRBJ2-7; 7 nucleotides line up with TRBD2. The CDR3 is 13 amino acids. The junction had 7 bases not matched to a gene; V was cut back by 11 bases and J by 0 bases. Looked up from germline, CDR1 is MNHNS and CDR2 is SASEGT.